This entry lists 17 T cell receptor beta chains sequenced from one sample in a study of blood T cell repertoires in COVID-19. Using immunoSEQ multiplex PCR, the repertoire was profiled, and TCRdb retains in-frame clones only, with some absent. The sample contains approximately 300,000 clones, about 89% of which appear only once. Material for sequencing was PBMCs or T cells enriched from blood (not recorded which). Source of these receptors: a man aged 55 to 70 who had recovered from COVID-19.

The V gene is TRBV2, the J gene TRBJ1-5, with 7 positions matching TRBD1. CDR3 length: 12 residues. V lost 6 bases, J lost 8 bases, and 4 bases stayed unmatched. Germline CDR1 reads SNHLY; CDR2 reads FYNNEI. The DNA of the CDR3 is TGTGCCAGCAGGATACAGGGGAAGCCCCAGCATTTT. Its protein product is CASRIQGKPQHF.

There are a few counts of this clone. The chain uses TRBV7-9 and TRBJ2-2; D perhaps matches TRBD2 (5 bases). Trimming removed 5 bases from V and 8 bases from J, with 9 bases in between. Germline CDR1 is SEHNR and CDR2 is FQNEAQ (reference sequence). The CDR3 totals 12 residues. The CDR3 spells CASSRGEGELFF. The DNA for the CDR3 is TGTGCCAGCAGCCGGGGAGAAGGGGAGCTGTTTTTT.

The chain carries TRBV9 and TRBJ2-5, with a tentative D call TRBD2 (6 bases). Germline lookup yields CDR1 SGDLS and CDR2 YYNGEE. V was pared by 3 bases and J by 4 bases, with 13 bases between. The length of the CDR3 is 14 residues. The DNA of the CDR3 is TGTGCCAGCAGCGCGGGGGTTAGCGGAGAGACCCAGTACTTC. Its translation is CASSAGVSGETQYF.

V gene TRBV3-1 (or the pseudogene TRBV3-2) combines with J gene TRBJ2-7; a possible D gene is TRBD2 (7 bases). CDR1 and CDR2 (germline): LGHDT, YNNKEL (reference sequence). The CDR3 runs 14 residues. Trimming shortened V by 1 base and J by 2 bases, and 9 bases separated the two germline ends. In DNA form, the CDR3 reads TGTGCCAGCAGCCAAGGCGGGGGCGCCTACGAGCAGTACTTC. Protein product: CASSQGGGAYEQYF.

This clone was recorded once. The chain combines TRBV6-6 with TRBJ1-2; D call uncertain. Trimming shortened V by 8 bases and J by 8 bases, and 27 bases separated the two germline ends. Germline CDR1 MNHNY, CDR2 SVGAGI (reference sequence). The CDR3 runs 16 residues. Here the CDR3 reads CASAPPDGDAQRGYTF. CDR3 nucleotides: TGTGCCAGCGCCCCCCCAGACGGCGACGCCCAGAGGGGCTACACCTTC.

The chain joins TRBV15 to TRBJ2-2; 10 bases line up with TRBD2. V shed 3 bases, J shed 3 bases, and the junction held 10 bases outside the gene matches. Germline V gene data show CDR1 as LNHNV and CDR2 as YYDKDF (reference sequence). This CDR3 comprises 18 residues. The CDR3 nucleotides are TGTGCCACCAGCAGGGACATAGGACTAGCGGAGGACACCGGGGAGCTGTTTTTT. Residues: CATSRDIGLAEDTGELFF.

V and J are TRBV11-2 and TRBJ2-3, with 10 bases matching TRBD2. Germline values: CDR1 SGHAT, CDR2 FQNNGV. After removal of 6 bases from V and 4 bases from J, the junction contained 7 bases not matched to a gene. The CDR3 is made up of 15 amino acids. The CDR3 loop is CASSPGTSAPDTQYF. The CDR3 nucleotides are TGTGCCAGCAGTCCCGGGACTAGCGCCCCAGATACGCAGTATTTT.

The chain employs TRBV19 and TRBJ2-7, with 12 bases that match TRBD1. Trimming cost V 10 bases and J 2 bases; bases outside gene matches: 6. The CDR3 loop spans 14 amino acids. Germline V gene data show CDR1 as LNHDA and CDR2 as SQIVND (reference sequence). The CDR3 region is CATRGDRGPYEQYF. The CDR3 DNA follows: TGTGCCACGAGGGGGGACAGGGGGCCCTACGAGCAGTACTTC.

The chain recombines TRBV6-5 with TRBJ1-2; 7 nucleotides agree with TRBD1. This CDR3 spans 15 amino acids. Trimming at V came to 2 bases and at J to 2 bases, leaving 5 bases not matched to a gene. Germline CDR1 reads MNHEY; CDR2 reads SVGAGI. The CDR3: CASSYAEGANYGYTF. For the CDR3, the DNA is TGTGCCAGCAGTTACGCGGAGGGGGCAAACTATGGCTACACCTTC.

This sequence joins TRBV6-5 and TRBJ1-6; a possible D gene is TRBD1 (5 bases). Trimming left V 2 bases short and J 0 bases short, with 8 bases between. CDR3 length: 16 amino acids. Germline V CDR1 and CDR2: MNHEY, SVGAGI. CDR3 nucleotides: TGTGCCAGCAGTTACGGAGGGGTCTCCTATAATTCACCCCTCCACTTT. Translation gives CASSYGGVSYNSPLHF.

The genes are TRBV6-2 or TRBV6-3 and TRBJ1-2; possibly TRBD1 for D (6 bases). V was cut by 0 bases and J by 5 bases, with 13 bases left in between. Germline loops: CDR1 MNHEY, CDR2 SVGEGT. This CDR3 has 15 residues. The CDR3 sequence is CASSYSQGVGYGYTF. The DNA for the CDR3 is TGTGCCAGCAGTTACTCACAGGGCGTGGGTTATGGCTACACCTTC.

The rearrangement joins TRBV7-9 to TRBJ1-1; TRBD1 agrees at 12 bases. Germline-derived CDR1 and CDR2 are SEHNR and FQNEAQ (reference sequence). J gave up 5 bases and V 4 bases, and 2 bases lay outside the gene matches. The CDR3 contains 14 residues. The CDR3, as DNA: TGTGCCAGCAGCTCGGGACAGGGGGCGACTGAAGCTTTCTTT. Protein sequence: CASSSGQGATEAFF.

The V and J genes are TRBV29-1 and TRBJ1-4, with 9 positions matching TRBD1. CDR3 size: 13 residues. With V trimmed by 3 bases and J by 7 bases, 3 bases remained unmatched. Per germline, CDR1 SQVTM and CDR2 ANQGSEA. The CDR3 DNA is TGCAGCGTTGAGAGACAGGGGGGTGAAAAACTGTTTTTT. Translating gives CSVERQGGEKLFF. Supplemented by reference TRBV29-1 and TRBJ1-4, the full variable domain reads SAVISQKPSRDICQRGTSLTIQCQVDSQVTMMFWYRQQPGQSLTLIATANQGSEATYESGFVIDKFPISRPNLTFSTLTVSNMSPEDSSIYLCSVERQGGEKLFFGSGTQLSVL.

V and J are TRBV10-3 and TRBJ1-3, with D perhaps TRBD1 (5 bases). V lost 6 bases and J lost 0, with 18 bases in between. Per the germline V gene, CDR1 is ENHRY and CDR2 is SYGVKD. The CDR3 has 17 residues. This CDR3 is CAISPRDWLNSGNTIYF. CDR3 nucleotide sequence: TGTGCCATCAGCCCCAGGGATTGGCTCAACTCTGGAAACACCATATATTTT.

This rearrangement joins TRBV18 to TRBJ2-7, with D perhaps TRBD2 (5 bases). Germline V gene lookup returns CDR1 KGHSH and CDR2 LQKENI. The V and J ends lost 1 base and 0 bases respectively, with 13 bases between them. The CDR3 is 16 residues long. The CDR3 bases are TGTGCCAGCTCACCACAAGTGACTATAAGCTCCTACGAGCAGTACTTC. The encoded protein is CASSPQVTISSYEQYF.

This clone has only one observation. V and J are TRBV7-3 and TRBJ2-5, with D possibly matching TRBD2 (6 bases). Per the germline V gene, CDR1 is SGHTA and CDR2 is FQGTGA. This CDR3 spans 12 amino acids. Trimming removed 3 bases from V and 4 bases from J, with 6 bases in between. CDR3 amino acids: CASSFGGETQYF. CDR3 DNA sequence: TGTGCCAGCAGCTTCGGGGGAGAGACCCAGTACTTC.

The chain links TRBV11-1 to TRBJ2-1; 12 bases are a match to TRBD2. The V segment lost 6 bases and the J segment 8 bases; nucleotides outside the gene matches: 5. The CDR3 contains 14 residues. Per the germline V gene, CDR1 is SGHAT and CDR2 is FQDESV (reference sequence). Here the CDR3 DNA reads TGTGCCAGCAGTGGACTAGCGGGAATCTATGAGCAGTTCTTC. Its translation: CASSGLAGIYEQFF.